Shown below are 28 T cell receptor beta chains from a single sample sequenced in a study of cytomegalovirus exposure and HLA in healthy donors. Researchers ran the PCR with 60 Vbeta and 13 Jbeta primers. The table came from immunoSEQ multiplex PCR; TCRdb's copy has only in-frame clones and leaves some out. The sample has roughly 220,000 clones. The material sequenced was PBMCs. Receptors were obtained from a girl aged 2 to 9 in good health and CMV-seropositive.

The chain carries TRBV5-8 and TRBJ1-1, with 9 bases that match TRBD1. Germline lookup yields CDR1 SGHTS and CDR2 YDEGEE. CDR3 size: 15 residues. J lost 1 base, V lost 3 bases, and 4 bases had no gene match. CDR3 sequence reads: CASSWTGQGNTEAFF. CDR3 in DNA: TGTGCCAGCAGCTGGACGGGACAGGGGAACACTGAAGCTTTCTTT. The whole variable domain, remainder taken from reference TRBV5-8 and TRBJ1-1, is EAGVTQSPTHLIKTRGQQATLRCSPISGHTSVYWYQQALGLGLQFLLWYDEGEERNRGNFPPRFSGRQFPNYSSELNVNALELEDSALYLCASSWTGQGNTEAFFGQGTRLTVV.

The chain employs TRBV19 and TRBJ2-1, with 7 positions matching TRBD1. This CDR3 region has 15 residues. V shed 6 bases and J 3 bases; nucleotides not matched to a gene: 8. CDR1 and CDR2 from the germline V gene are LNHDA and SQIVND (reference sequence). In DNA form, the CDR3 reads TGTGCCAGTAGGCTCGGACAGGCGCTCTACAATGAGCAGTTCTTC. Its protein product is CASRLGQALYNEQFF.

J is TRBJ2-7 and V is TRBV5-1; 11 positions match TRBD2. This CDR3 comprises 18 residues. V was clipped by 1 base and J by 0 bases; unmatched bases: 9. Germline CDR1 is SGHRS and CDR2 is YFSETQ. The DNA for the CDR3 is TGCGCCAGCAGCTTGAGCCTAGCGGGAGGCGTATTCTCCTACGAGCAGTACTTC. The encoded protein is CASSLSLAGGVFSYEQYF.

Concerning this clone: Other DNA sequences in this sample translate to the same CDR3. CDR3 nucleotide sequence: TGCGCCAGCGGAACTAGCGGGTCTTACAATGAGCAGTTCTTC. Its translation: CASGTSGSYNEQFF. V usage is TRBV5-1 and J usage is TRBJ2-1; TRBD2 agrees at 9 bases. Germline trimming cut 7 bases from V and 4 bases from J; bases unmatched to any gene: 6. Germline CDR1 SGHRS, CDR2 YFSETQ. This CDR3 comprises 14 residues.

The chain couples TRBV29-1 to TRBJ2-1, with 12 positions matching TRBD2. Germline V gives CDR1 SQVTM, CDR2 ANQGSEA. The trim removed 5 bases at V and 6 bases at J, leaving 2 bases unmatched. The CDR3 length is 13 residues. The CDR3 DNA reads TGCAGCGTTAGGGGACTAGCGGGCAATGAGCAGTTCTTC. This translates into CSVRGLAGNEQFF.

The chain couples TRBV5-4 to TRBJ2-5; 9 nucleotides line up with TRBD1. Germline CDR1 SGHNT, CDR2 YYREEE (reference sequence). The trim removed 2 bases at V and 3 bases at J, leaving 2 bases unmatched. The CDR3 totals 14 residues. The CDR3 sequence: CASSFGDREETQYF. The CDR3 DNA sequence: TGTGCCAGCAGCTTCGGGGACAGGGAAGAGACCCAGTACTTC.

The chain employs TRBV5-8 and TRBJ2-5, with a weak D call TRBD1 (6 bases). Per the germline V gene, CDR1 is SGHTS and CDR2 is YDEGEE. The CDR3 has 14 residues. The germline V and J ends were trimmed by 2 bases and 3 bases, with 11 bases remaining between them. The CDR3 loop reads CASSFGQPKETQYF. CDR3 coding DNA: TGTGCCAGCAGCTTTGGACAGCCCAAAGAGACCCAGTACTTC.

The chain joins TRBV7-8 to TRBJ2-1; 12 bases fit TRBD1. Germline V gene lookup returns CDR1 SGHVS and CDR2 FQNEAQ. The CDR3 is 16 amino acids. V shed 5 bases and J 6 bases; nucleotides not matched to a gene: 8. The CDR3 reads CASSIRPGQGANEQFF. In DNA form, the CDR3 reads TGTGCCAGCAGCATAAGACCGGGACAGGGGGCCAATGAGCAGTTCTTC.

This rearrangement joins TRBV2 to TRBJ2-3, with D perhaps TRBD2 (6 bases). V shed 8 bases and J shed 0 bases, with 15 bases lying between them. Germline values: CDR1 SNHLY, CDR2 FYNNEI. There are 15 residues in the CDR3. The CDR3 nucleotides read TGTGCCAGCTGGAGGGTTAGCGAAAGCACAGATACGCAGTATTTT. It encodes CASWRVSESTDTQYF.

The CDR3 bases are TGCGCCAGCAGTCGGGACAGGGCCGCAGATACGCAGTATTTT. Protein product: CASSRDRAADTQYF. V gene TRBV5-1 combines with J gene TRBJ2-3; 9 positions match TRBD1. The germline CDR1 and CDR2 sequences are SGHRS and YFSETQ. This CDR3 is built from 14 residues. The J segment lost 4 bases and the V segment lost 5 bases, leaving 5 bases of the junction unmatched. Looking up the rest from reference TRBV5-1 and TRBJ2-3 gives the full variable domain: KAGVTQTPRYLIKTRGQQVTLSCSPISGHRSVSWYQQTPGQGLQFLFEYFSETQRNKGNFPGRFSGRQFSNSRSEMNVSTLELGDSALYLCASSRDRAADTQYFGPGTRLTVL.

The chain combines TRBV11-3 with TRBJ1-3; tentative D call: TRBD1 (5 bases). The CDR3 covers 14 residues. In germline, CDR1 is SGHNT, CDR2 YENEEA. Trimming shortened V by 5 bases and J by 2 bases, and 10 bases separated the two germline ends. Here the CDR3 reads CASSASGAGNTIYF. In DNA, the CDR3 is TGTGCCAGCAGCGCCTCGGGGGCTGGAAACACCATATATTTT.

The V call is TRBV9, the J call TRBJ1-1; 7 bases agree with TRBD1. Germline V gene sequence: CDR1 SGDLS, CDR2 YYNGEE. The CDR3 length is 15 residues. V lost 3 bases to trimming and J lost 4 bases; unmatched junction nucleotides: 9. In DNA form, the CDR3 reads TGTGCCAGCAGCGGATTTCCGGGACAGAGCACTGAAGCTTTCTTT. This translates into CASSGFPGQSTEAFF.

The genes are TRBV2 and TRBJ2-7; D gene ambiguous. The germline V gene has CDR1 SNHLY and CDR2 FYNNEI. This CDR3 comprises 13 residues. V dropped 4 bases and J dropped 3 bases, with 10 bases sitting between them. CDR3 bases: TGTGCCAGCAGTGTTGAGGCAGACTACGAGCAGTACTTC. The encoded protein is CASSVEADYEQYF.

DNA of the CDR3: TGTGCCAGCAGCTTAGGGACTAGCGGGAGTAGGAGCGGGGAGCTGTTTTTT. This encodes CASSLGTSGSRSGELFF. The V and J genes are TRBV7-9 and TRBJ2-2; the match to TRBD2 covers 13 bases. Germline values: CDR1 SEHNR, CDR2 FQNEAQ (reference sequence). V shed 1 base, J shed 7 bases, and the junction held 6 bases outside the gene matches. The CDR3 covers 17 residues.

The chain joins TRBV5-4 to TRBJ2-2; perhaps TRBD1 as D (6 bases). The V gene lost 6 bases and the J gene lost 5 bases, with 11 bases spanning the gap. CDR3 length: 13 residues. Germline V CDR1 and CDR2: SGHNT, YYREEE (reference sequence). CDR3: CASIQGHTGELFF. The CDR3 DNA reads as TGTGCCAGCATACAGGGACATACCGGGGAGCTGTTTTTT.

The chain recombines TRBV29-1 with TRBJ2-1; no definite D call. Germline V gene sequence: CDR1 SQVTM, CDR2 ANQGSEA. Trimming stripped 7 bases from V and 7 bases from J, with 23 bases between. The CDR3 runs to 15 residues. The CDR3 sequence is CSALSRSLVRNEQFF. Here the CDR3 DNA reads TGCAGCGCATTGTCGAGGTCCCTAGTGAGGAATGAGCAGTTCTTC.

The CDR3 sequence: CASSQESWVGLAGVEQYF. The CDR3 bases are TGCGCCAGCAGCCAAGAGTCATGGGTCGGGCTAGCGGGAGTCGAGCAGTACTTC. V is TRBV4-1 and J is TRBJ2-7, with 10 bases lining up with TRBD2. The CDR3 sequence is 18 residues long. The trim removed 0 bases at V and 6 bases at J, leaving 14 bases unmatched. Germline V CDR1 and CDR2: MGHRA, YSYEKL.

The chain links TRBV29-1 to TRBJ2-7; 11 bases match TRBD2. V lost 4 bases to trimming and J lost 6 bases; unmatched junction nucleotides: 11. The CDR3 is made up of 15 amino acids. Germline-derived CDR1 and CDR2 are SQVTM and ANQGSEA. CDR3 loop: CSVGELAGGIGEQYF. The CDR3 DNA sequence: TGCAGCGTTGGGGAGCTAGCGGGAGGAATCGGCGAGCAGTACTTC.

This chain joins TRBV27 and TRBJ1-2; perhaps TRBD1 as D (6 bases). There are 15 residues in the CDR3. The V gene's germline CDR1 is MNHEY and CDR2 SMNVEV (reference sequence). The germline V and J ends were trimmed by 5 bases and 4 bases, with 17 bases remaining between them. CDR3 DNA sequence: TGTGCCAGCAGTGTTGAAAAGACAGGCCCCTATGGCTACACCTTC. It codes for CASSVEKTGPYGYTF.

This chain joins TRBV9 and TRBJ2-3, with D perhaps matching TRBD1 (5 bases). This CDR3 is built from 16 residues. V lost 4 bases and J lost 2, with 17 bases in between. Per the germline V gene, CDR1 is SGDLS and CDR2 is YYNGEE. The CDR3 region has the DNA TGTGCCAGCAGCCCCACAGGTCTGGCATCCACAGATACGCAGTATTTT. The encoded protein is CASSPTGLASTDTQYF.

The chain uses TRBV18 and TRBJ1-2; D might be TRBD1 (5 bases). V lost 6 bases and J lost 8, with 16 bases in between. Germline V CDR1 and CDR2: KGHSH, LQKENI. The CDR3 covers 13 residues. Here the CDR3 reads CASSRSQGEGYTF. As DNA, the CDR3 is TGTGCCAGCTCCCGCAGCCAGGGTGAGGGCTACACCTTC. Together with reference TRBV18 and TRBJ1-2, the CDR3 gives the full variable domain: NAGVMQNPRHLVRRRGQEARLRCSPMKGHSHVYWYRQLPEEGLKFMVYLQKENIIDESGMPKERFSAEFPKEGPSILRIQQVVRGDSAAYFCASSRSQGEGYTFGSGTRLTVV.

The V call is TRBV6-4, the J call TRBJ2-3; 7 nucleotides align to TRBD1. CDR3 size: 15 residues. Losses at the gene ends were 0 bases for V and 4 bases for J; bases not matched to a gene: 4. CDR1 MRHNA and CDR2 SNTAGT come from the germline V gene. Written as DNA, the CDR3 is TGTGCCAGCAGTGACTCAGGGGGCGACCCAGATACGCAGTATTTT. As protein: CASSDSGGDPDTQYF.

This sequence joins TRBV18 and TRBJ1-2; 7 nucleotides match TRBD1. This CDR3 is 16 amino acids long. The ends lost 4 bases at V and 3 bases at J; junction bases unmatched: 11. The V gene's germline CDR1 is KGHSH and CDR2 LQKENI. This CDR3 reads CASSLNRPGTDYGYTF. In nucleotides, the CDR3 is TGTGCCAGCTCACTCAACCGCCCCGGGACAGACTATGGCTACACCTTC.

The J gene is TRBJ1-3, the V gene TRBV28, with D perhaps matching TRBD1 (5 bases). V was trimmed by 7 bases and J by 11 bases, leaving 12 bases between them. This CDR3 has 11 residues. CDR1 MDHEN and CDR2 SYDVKM come from the germline V gene. Here the CDR3 reads CASIRGGAIYF. For the CDR3, the DNA is TGTGCCAGCATTAGGGGTGGCGCCATATATTTT.

V gene TRBV12-5 combines with J gene TRBJ2-3; unclear D gene. Germline-derived CDR1 and CDR2 are LGHNT and FRNRAP. With 4 bases removed from V and 0 bases from J, the gap between germline ends came to 2 bases. This CDR3 is 12 amino acids long. This CDR3 reads CASGSSTDTQYF. CDR3 DNA: TGTGCTAGTGGTTCGAGCACAGATACGCAGTATTTT.

V gene TRBV28 combines with J gene TRBJ1-5; 8 bases line up with TRBD1. Per the germline V gene, CDR1 is MDHEN and CDR2 is SYDVKM. CDR3 length equals 16 residues. V lost 6 bases to trimming and J lost 9 bases; unmatched junction nucleotides: 16. The CDR3 bases are TGTGCCAGCAGAAGGACAGGGATCATTCGGCCGCGGCCCCAGCATTTT. This encodes CASRRTGIIRPRPQHF.

V and J are TRBV6-5 and TRBJ1-1; a possible D gene is TRBD1 (5 bases). V lost 0 bases to trimming and J lost 5 bases, with 13 bases between them. This CDR3 is built from 15 residues. CDR1 and CDR2 from the germline V gene are MNHEY and SVGAGI. The CDR3 is CASSYSWTRSTEAFF. The CDR3 DNA is TGTGCCAGCAGTTACTCTTGGACACGGAGTACTGAAGCTTTCTTT.

The chain joins TRBV5-1 to TRBJ2-3, with 7 bases aligning to TRBD1. V was clipped by 0 bases and J by 3 bases; unmatched bases: 4. The CDR3 length is 15 residues. Germline V gene data show CDR1 as SGHRS and CDR2 as YFSETQ. DNA for the CDR3: TGCGCCAGCAGCTTGGTTGGACAGGTAACAGATACGCAGTATTTT. This codes for CASSLVGQVTDTQYF.